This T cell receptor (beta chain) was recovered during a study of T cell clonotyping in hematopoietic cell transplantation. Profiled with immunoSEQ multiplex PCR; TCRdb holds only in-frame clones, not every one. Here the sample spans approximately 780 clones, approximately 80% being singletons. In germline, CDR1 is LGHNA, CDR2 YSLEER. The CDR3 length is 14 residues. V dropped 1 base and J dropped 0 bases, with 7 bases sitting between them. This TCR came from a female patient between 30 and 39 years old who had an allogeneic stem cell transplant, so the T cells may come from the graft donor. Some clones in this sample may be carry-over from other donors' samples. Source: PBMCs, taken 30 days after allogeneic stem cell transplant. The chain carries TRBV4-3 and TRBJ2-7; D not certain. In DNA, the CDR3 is TGCGCCAGCAGCCAAGTGTCTAGCTCCTACGAGCAGTACTTC. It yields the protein CASSQVSSSYEQYF.